The sequence of this TCR beta chain was determined in a study of response to subunit inactivated influenza vaccine (dated by TCRdb to between 2017 and 2018). For context, the study as a whole: Deep quantitative profiling of the T cell receptor repertoire was used in the study to follow responses to a trivalent subunit inactivated influenza vaccine.

This clonotype has just a few counts. No antigen is known for it. The record has no base qualities; no much larger clone is one base away. Study-wide conclusions, independent of this receptor: According to the authors, only a limited number of new T cells may be recruited by each seasonal influenza vaccination.

Preparation of the library involved RT-PCR. Sequencing instrument: Illumina HiSeq 2500. TCRdb trimmed the raw reads at Q25, called clones with MiXCR and kept productive beta chains. Rows matching on CDR3 protein sequence are summarized as one entry with the most common DNA and genes. The sample profile shows around 300,000 distinct CDR3 sequences; around 20% of them were found once. The ten largest clones add up to 9% to 12% of the sample. Between the V and J ends, shortened by 7 bases and 0 bases respectively, the junction contains 7 bases. Including the terminal cysteine and phenylalanine, the CDR3 comprises 13 residues. The kept DNA is CDR3 alone, 39 bases in frame from the first base.

Sequenced material: PBMCs from blood, taken about 20 months after vaccination. The chain joins TRBV12-3 or TRBV12-4 to TRBJ2-4, with the identity of the D gene unclear. This clonotype was sampled from a man between 50 and 70 years old who received an inactivated influenza vaccine. Donor details come from another sample of the same person, matched by shared clones. In nucleotide form, the sequence is TGTGCCAGCACTGACCTAGCCAAAAACATTCAGTACTTC. The encoded protein is CASTDLAKNIQYF.